What follows is one TCR beta chain and its context. The target antigen is unknown. The entry originates in a study of T cell repertoires in cytomegalovirus infection. General study results and limits: HLA-C-restricted TCR beta clonotypes specific for CMV led the ex vivo response.

TCRdb reprocessed the reads with MiXCR, giving one entry per CDR3 protein. The sample shows roughly 320,000 distinct CDR3 sequences, 9.6% of them seen only once. CDR1 is SQVTM, CDR2 ANQGSEA, per germline. The ends were cut back, 4 bases at V and 1 base at J, with 8 bases in the middle. The CDR3 is 13 amino acids. This chain links TRBV29-1 with TRBJ1-5; the D gene is possibly TRBD1 (5 bases). The clonotype originates from a human donor in good health (CMV status not recorded). Some clones in this sample may be carry-over from other donors' samples. Sequencing was done on a sample of PBMCs. The CDR3: CSVGGASNQPQHF. As DNA, the CDR3 is TGCAGCGTTGGAGGGGCGAGCAATCAGCCCCAGCATTTT.